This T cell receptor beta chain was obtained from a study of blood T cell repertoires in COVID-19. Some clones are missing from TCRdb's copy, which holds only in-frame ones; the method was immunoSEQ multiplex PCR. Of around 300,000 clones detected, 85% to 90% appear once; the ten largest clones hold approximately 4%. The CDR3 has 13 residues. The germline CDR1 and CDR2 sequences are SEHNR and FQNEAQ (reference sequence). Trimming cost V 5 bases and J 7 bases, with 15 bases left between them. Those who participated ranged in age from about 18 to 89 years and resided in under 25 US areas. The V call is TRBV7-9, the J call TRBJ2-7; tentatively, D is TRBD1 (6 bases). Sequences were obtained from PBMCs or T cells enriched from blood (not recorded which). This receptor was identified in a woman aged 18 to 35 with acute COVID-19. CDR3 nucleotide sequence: TGTGCCAGCAGCGTAAACAGGGTCGGGGAGCAGTACTTC. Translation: CASSVNRVGEQYF. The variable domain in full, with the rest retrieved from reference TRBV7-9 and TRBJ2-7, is DTGVSQNPRHKITKRGQNVTFRCDPISEHNRLYWYRQTLGQGPEFLTYFQNEAQLEKSRLLSDRFSAERPKGSFSTLEIQRTEQGDSAMYLCASSVNRVGEQYFGPGTRLTVT.